This TCR beta chain emerged from a study of cytomegalovirus exposure and HLA in healthy donors. General study results and limits: Only CMV serostatus was available as immune exposure information.

Germline CDR1 and CDR2: LGHNT and FRNRAP. The CDR3 sequence is 17 residues long. Trimming removed 5 bases from V and 0 bases from J; junction bases left unmatched: 9. PCR involved 60 Vbeta and 13 Jbeta primers. Clones were sequenced by immunoSEQ multiplex PCR, and TCRdb holds only the in-frame ones, with some missing. The table records around 150,000 clones, roughly 78% of them present only once. In its sample, this clone was seen once. Antigen unknown. Sequenced material: PBMCs. The chain carries TRBV12-5 and TRBJ2-2; TRBD2 matches 7 bases. The receptor comes from a man aged 25-45 years in good health and CMV-seronegative. The DNA for the CDR3 is TGTGCTAGTGGTAATCAAGGGACTATCTCGAACACCGGGGAGCTGTTTTTT. Protein sequence: CASGNQGTISNTGELFF. Together with reference TRBV12-5 and TRBJ2-2, the CDR3 gives the full variable domain: DARVTQTPRHKVTEMGQEVTMRCQPILGHNTVFWYRQTMMQGLELLAYFRNRAPLDDSGMPKDRFSAEMPDATLATLKIQPSEPRDSAVYFCASGNQGTISNTGELFFGEGSRLTVL.